The 12 T cell receptor beta chains below all came from one sample that was sequenced in a study of cytomegalovirus exposure and HLA in healthy donors (dated 2017 in TCRdb). The library came from the immunoSEQ multiplex PCR assay. The multiplex PCR relied on a mix of 60 forward primers for TCR Vbeta segments and 13 reverse primers for TCR Jbeta segments. TCRdb carries this immuneACCESS record with in-frame sequences only. Its versions omit some clonotypes, under half of them owing to an unresolved V gene in the studies checked, with the rest unexplained. The record for this sample contains about 99,000 clones. About 3% of the sample goes to the ten largest clones. Sample: PBMCs. The receptors derive from a man aged 40-55 years in good health and CMV-seronegative.

The CDR3, as DNA: TGTGCCAGCAGCCCCCGGGTACGGGACAGGGACCAAGAGACCCAGTACTTC. Its translation is CASSPRVRDRDQETQYF. The chain links TRBV7-9 to TRBJ2-5, with 9 positions matching TRBD1. From germline, CDR1 is SEHNR and CDR2 FQNEAQ (reference sequence). With V trimmed by 5 bases and J by 0 bases, 10 bases remained unmatched. The CDR3 has 17 residues.

V gene TRBV6-5 combines with J gene TRBJ2-7, with 7 positions matching TRBD1. The germline V gene encodes CDR1 MNHEY and CDR2 SVGAGI. The CDR3 contains 14 residues. With V trimmed by 6 bases and J by 1 base, 6 bases remained unmatched. DNA for the CDR3: TGTGCCAGCAGAAAGCCGGGACAGTCCTACGAGCAGTACTTC. It is translated as CASRKPGQSYEQYF.

The chain uses TRBV11-3 and TRBJ1-1; 7 nucleotides match TRBD1. The junction had 2 bases not matched to a gene; V was cut back by 4 bases and J by 3 bases. CDR3 size: 13 residues. Germline V lookup: CDR1 SGHNT, CDR2 YENEEA. The CDR3 region has the DNA TGTGCCAGCAGCTCGGGACAGCACACTGAAGCTTTCTTT. Translation gives CASSSGQHTEAFF.

The chain has TRBV7-2 and TRBJ1-1; D remains ambiguous. Germline V gives CDR1 SGHTA, CDR2 FQGNSA. The length of the CDR3 is 13 residues. V shed 1 base and J shed 7 bases, with 10 bases lying between them. The CDR3 region has the DNA TGTGCCAGCAGCTTAGGCCAGGCACTTGAAGCTTTCTTT. The encoded protein is CASSLGQALEAFF.

The V call is TRBV19, the J call TRBJ2-1; 11 bases are shared with TRBD1. CDR3 length: 16 residues. Germline V gives CDR1 LNHDA, CDR2 SQIVND (reference sequence). Trimming took 4 bases from V and 8 from J; bases not matched to a gene: 10. The CDR3 DNA sequence: TGTGCCAGTAGTAATTCCGGGACAGGGGGAAAGGATGAGCAGTTCTTC. Translating gives CASSNSGTGGKDEQFF.

CDR3 coding DNA: TGTGCCAACTCTAAGGGGGGGACAGGCAACACCGGGGAGCTGTTTTTT. Translated, it gives CANSKGGTGNTGELFF. This chain joins TRBV6-6 and TRBJ2-2, with D possibly being TRBD1 (8 bases). V was pared by 10 bases and J by 2 bases, with 20 bases between. Germline V gene data show CDR1 as MNHNY and CDR2 as SVGAGI (reference sequence). The CDR3 totals 16 residues.

The V call is TRBV28, the J call TRBJ1-2; 8 bases match TRBD1. Germline V CDR1 and CDR2: MDHEN, SYDVKM. CDR3 length equals 14 residues. V shed 7 bases and J 5 bases; nucleotides not matched to a gene: 9. The CDR3 loop reads CASNSDRARYGYTF. In nucleotides, the CDR3 is TGTGCCAGCAATTCGGACAGGGCGCGTTATGGCTACACCTTC.

The CDR3 region is CASSTGQGVNYGYTF. The CDR3 bases are TGTGCCAGCAGTACCGGACAGGGGGTAAACTATGGCTACACCTTC. The chain links TRBV27 to TRBJ1-2, with 10 bases matching TRBD1. Germline V gives CDR1 MNHEY, CDR2 SMNVEV (reference sequence). The CDR3 consists of 15 residues. With 5 bases clipped from V and 2 bases from J, the junction kept 5 bases outside the gene matches.

The V and J genes are TRBV5-1 and TRBJ1-1; D might be TRBD1 (6 bases). The CDR3 is 11 amino acids. Germline CDR1 reads SGHRS; CDR2 reads YFSETQ. V was cut by 6 bases and J by 3 bases, with 6 bases left in between. The chain's CDR3 is CASKGDTEAFF. The CDR3 nucleotides read TGCGCCAGCAAGGGGGACACTGAAGCTTTCTTT.

The chain carries TRBV5-1 and TRBJ2-2; possible D gene TRBD2, 7 bases. Looked up from germline, CDR1 is SGHRS and CDR2 is YFSETQ. V gave up 5 bases and J gave up 6 bases, with 14 bases separating them. The CDR3 is made up of 14 amino acids. This CDR3 is CASSWGGAPGELFF. The CDR3 DNA reads TGCGCCAGCAGTTGGGGGGGCGCCCCCGGGGAGCTGTTTTTT.

CDR3 in DNA: TGCGCCAGCAGCCAAGAAAGCAGGGCTCCTCTTTATGGCTACACCTTC. This gives the protein CASSQESRAPLYGYTF. The rearrangement joins TRBV4-3 to TRBJ1-2; D possibly corresponds to TRBD1 (5 bases). Germline lookup yields CDR1 LGHNA and CDR2 YSLEER. The V end lost 0 bases, the J end lost 5 bases, and 16 bases lay between the germline ends. The CDR3 spans 16 residues.

This sequence joins TRBV2 and TRBJ2-4; 9 bases align to TRBD2. CDR1 is SNHLY, CDR2 FYNNEI, per germline. Germline trimming cut 4 bases from V and 0 bases from J; bases unmatched to any gene: 7. This CDR3 is 17 amino acids long. In DNA, the CDR3 is TGTGCCAGCAGTGTAGCGGGGGCCTTGTTAGCCAAAAACATTCAGTACTTC. Translated, it gives CASSVAGALLAKNIQYF.